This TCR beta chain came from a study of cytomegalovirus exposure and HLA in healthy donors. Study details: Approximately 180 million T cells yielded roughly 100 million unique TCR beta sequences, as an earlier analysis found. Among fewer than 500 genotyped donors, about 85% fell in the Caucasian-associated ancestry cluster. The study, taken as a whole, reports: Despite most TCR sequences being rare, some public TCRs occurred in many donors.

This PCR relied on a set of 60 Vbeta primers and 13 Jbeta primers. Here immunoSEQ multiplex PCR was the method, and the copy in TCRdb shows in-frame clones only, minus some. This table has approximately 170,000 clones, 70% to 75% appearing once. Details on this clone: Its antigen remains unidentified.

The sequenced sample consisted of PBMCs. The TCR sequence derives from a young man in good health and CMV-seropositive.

The CDR3 DNA follows: TGTGCCAGCAGTAGCATTGGCGGGCACCAGCCCCAGCATTTT. Protein: CASSSIGGHQPQHF. The V call is TRBV27, the J call TRBJ1-5; D not certain. The germline V and J ends were trimmed by 5 bases and 7 bases, with 15 bases remaining between them. Germline assignment: CDR1 MNHEY and CDR2 SMNVEV (reference sequence). The CDR3 covers 14 residues.